This T cell receptor beta chain emerged from a study of siplizumab effects on memory and regulatory T cells. The assay was immunoSEQ multiplex PCR, and TCRdb's table has in-frame clones only and misses some. The repertoire holds 100,000 or so clones, with more than 90% as singletons. The CDR3 is 13 residues long. Trimming removed 6 bases at V and 5 bases at J, with 8 bases between. Germline CDR1 MNHNS, CDR2 SASEGT. Material: CD4+ T cells sorted from blood. The sequence came from a human donor in good health. V usage is TRBV6-1 and J usage is TRBJ1-6; the D gene is possibly TRBD1 (5 bases). The CDR3 DNA is TGTGCCAGCAGCGCAGGGAATAATTCACCCCTCCACTTT. Amino acids: CASSAGNNSPLHF.